These 10 T cell receptor beta chains came from one sample sequenced in a study of CD8+ T cells in alopecia areata. Specified treatment: oral pan-JAK inhibitor, 5-10 mg twice daily. Extracted RNA was reverse transcribed, and the resulting cDNA served as sequencing template. Clones were sequenced by immunoSEQ multiplex PCR, and TCRdb holds only the in-frame ones, with some missing. Here the sample spans under 95,000 clones, 70% to 80% being singletons. The material was CD8+ T cells sorted from blood, obtained at week 44, from a patient treated with tofacitinib. The receptor set was obtained from a human donor with alopecia areata.

The rearrangement joins TRBV5-6 to TRBJ1-4; 7 bases line up with TRBD1. CDR1 and CDR2 (germline): SGHDT, YYEEEE. V shed 4 bases and J 6 bases; nucleotides not matched to a gene: 6. This CDR3 has 14 residues. CDR3 residues: CASSPGQVYEKLFF. DNA of the CDR3: TGTGCCAGCAGCCCCGGACAGGTGTATGAAAAACTGTTTTTT.

The chain combines TRBV2 with TRBJ1-1; D is uncertain. The V gene lost 6 bases and the J gene lost 5 bases, with 7 bases spanning the gap. CDR1 is SNHLY and CDR2 is FYNNEI in the germline V gene. This CDR3 contains 11 residues. CDR3 bases: TGTGCCAGCAGCGGAGTAACTGAAGCTTTCTTT. This codes for CASSGVTEAFF.

This chain connects TRBV20-1 to TRBJ2-3; D is undetermined. Trimming shortened V by 5 bases and J by 4 bases, and 4 bases separated the two germline ends. Germline lookup yields CDR1 DFQATT and CDR2 SNEGSKA (reference sequence). CDR3 length equals 10 residues. CDR3 protein: CSAVSDTQYF. As DNA, the CDR3 is TGCAGTGCTGTGTCAGATACGCAGTATTTT.

This chain links TRBV6-1 with TRBJ1-2; no reliable D call. This CDR3 is 13 amino acids long. The V end lost 1 base, the J end lost 2 bases, and 5 bases lay between the germline ends. The germline CDR1 and CDR2 sequences are MNHNS and SASEGT. The CDR3 region is CASSEDDNYGYTF. DNA for the CDR3: TGTGCCAGCAGTGAAGACGACAACTATGGCTACACCTTC.

This clone has more than one count but fewer than ten. Here the CDR3 reads CASSETGVNEQFF. CDR3 DNA sequence: TGTGCCAGCAGCGAGACAGGGGTGAATGAGCAGTTCTTC. This chain uses TRBV11-1 with TRBJ2-1, with 8 bases aligning to TRBD1. CDR1 is SGHAT, CDR2 FQDESV, per germline (reference sequence). The V segment lost 5 bases and the J segment 7 bases; nucleotides outside the gene matches: 4. The CDR3 is 13 amino acids.

This clone was seen a handful of times. This chain joins TRBV9 and TRBJ1-2; D ambiguous. V was pared by 0 bases and J by 8 bases, with 8 bases between. CDR1 and CDR2 from the germline V gene are SGDLS and YYNGEE. The CDR3 spans 12 residues. CDR3 DNA sequence: TGTGCCAGCAGCGTAGCGGCGCGGGGCTACACCTTC. It codes for CASSVAARGYTF.

The genes are TRBV27 and TRBJ1-1; tentatively, D is TRBD1 (5 bases). The CDR3 runs to 13 residues. Germline CDR1 reads MNHEY; CDR2 reads SMNVEV (reference sequence). Trimming cost V 2 bases and J 5 bases, with 9 bases left between them. CDR3 amino acids: CASSLMAGTEAFF. In DNA, the CDR3 is TGTGCCAGCAGTTTAATGGCAGGGACTGAAGCTTTCTTT.

The chain carries TRBV28 and TRBJ2-1, with D maybe TRBD2 (6 bases). Per germline, CDR1 MDHEN and CDR2 SYDVKM. V gave up 5 bases and J gave up 7 bases, with 9 bases separating them. This CDR3 is 12 amino acids long. The CDR3 protein is CASSEGGNEQFF. The CDR3 DNA reads as TGTGCCAGCAGTGAAGGAGGGAATGAGCAGTTCTTC.

This clone was counted once. The V call is TRBV2, the J call TRBJ2-1; TRBD2 is a possible D gene (6 bases). Germline values: CDR1 SNHLY, CDR2 FYNNEI. The CDR3 totals 12 residues. V lost 5 bases and J lost 7, with 9 bases in between. CDR3 protein: CASSPSANEQFF. The CDR3 nucleotides read TGTGCCAGCAGTCCTAGCGCGAATGAGCAGTTCTTC.

The chain has TRBV29-1 and TRBJ2-5; perhaps TRBD1 as D (5 bases). Judging by the DNA end, TRBJ2-7 fits better; the J call may be wrong. Looked up from germline, CDR1 is SQVTM and CDR2 is ANQGSEA. The CDR3 is 11 residues long. The CDR3 here is CSVADSYEQYF. Here the CDR3 DNA reads TGCAGCGTCGCCGACAGCTACGAGCAGTACTTC.